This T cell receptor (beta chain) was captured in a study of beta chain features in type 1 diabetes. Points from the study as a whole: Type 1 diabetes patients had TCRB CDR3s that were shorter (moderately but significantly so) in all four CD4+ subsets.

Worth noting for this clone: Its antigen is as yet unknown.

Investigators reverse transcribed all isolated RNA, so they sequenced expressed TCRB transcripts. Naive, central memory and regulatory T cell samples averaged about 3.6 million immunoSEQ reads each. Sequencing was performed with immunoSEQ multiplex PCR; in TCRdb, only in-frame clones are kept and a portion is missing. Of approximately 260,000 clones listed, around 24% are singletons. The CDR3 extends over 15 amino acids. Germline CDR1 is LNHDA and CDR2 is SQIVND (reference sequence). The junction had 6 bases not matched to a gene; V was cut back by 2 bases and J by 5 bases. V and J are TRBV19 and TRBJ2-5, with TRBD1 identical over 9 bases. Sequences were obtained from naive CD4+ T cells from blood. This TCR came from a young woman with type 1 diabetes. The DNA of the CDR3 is TGTGCCAGTAGTATACAGGACAGGGGTGGCGAGACCCAGTACTTC. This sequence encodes CASSIQDRGGETQYF. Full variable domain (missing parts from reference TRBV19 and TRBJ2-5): DGGITQSPKYLFRKEGQNVTLSCEQNLNHDAMYWYRQDPGQGLRLIYYSQIVNDFQKGDIAEGYSVSREKKESFPLTVTSAQKNPTAFYLCASSIQDRGGETQYFGPGTRLLVL.